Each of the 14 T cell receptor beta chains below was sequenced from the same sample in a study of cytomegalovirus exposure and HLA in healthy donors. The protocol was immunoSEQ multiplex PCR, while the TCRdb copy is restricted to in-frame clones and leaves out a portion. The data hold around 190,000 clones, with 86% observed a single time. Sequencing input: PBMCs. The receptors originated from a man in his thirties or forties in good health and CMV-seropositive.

CDR3 nucleotide sequence: TGTGCCAGCAGTTACGGAGGGTACTTCACAGATACGCAGTATTTT. Translated, it gives CASSYGGYFTDTQYF. The chain recombines TRBV6-5 with TRBJ2-3, with a weak D call TRBD2 (6 bases). V lost 2 bases, J lost 2 bases, and 11 bases lay in between. Per the germline V gene, CDR1 is MNHEY and CDR2 is SVGAGI. CDR3 length: 15 amino acids.

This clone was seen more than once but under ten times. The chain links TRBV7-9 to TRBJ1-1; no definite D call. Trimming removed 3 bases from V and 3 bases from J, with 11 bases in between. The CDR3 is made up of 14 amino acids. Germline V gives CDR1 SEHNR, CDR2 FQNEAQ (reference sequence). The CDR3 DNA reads TGTGCCAGCAGCTTCCCATACGGGGACACTGAAGCTTTCTTT. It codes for CASSFPYGDTEAFF.

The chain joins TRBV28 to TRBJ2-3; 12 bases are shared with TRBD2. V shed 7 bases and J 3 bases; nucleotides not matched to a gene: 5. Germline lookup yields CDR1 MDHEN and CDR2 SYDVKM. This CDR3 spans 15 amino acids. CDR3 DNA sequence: TGTGCCAGCACGGAGACTAGCGGGAGTACAGATACGCAGTATTTT. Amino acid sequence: CASTETSGSTDTQYF.

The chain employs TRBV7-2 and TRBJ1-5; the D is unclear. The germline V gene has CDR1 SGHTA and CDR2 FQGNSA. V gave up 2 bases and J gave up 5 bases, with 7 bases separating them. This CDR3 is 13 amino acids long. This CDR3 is CASSLSNDQPQHF. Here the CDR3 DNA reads TGTGCCAGCAGCTTAAGTAATGATCAGCCCCAGCATTTT.

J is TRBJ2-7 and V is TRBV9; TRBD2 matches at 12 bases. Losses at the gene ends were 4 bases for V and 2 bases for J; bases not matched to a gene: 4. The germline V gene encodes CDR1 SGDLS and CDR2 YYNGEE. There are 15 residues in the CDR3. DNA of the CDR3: TGTGCCAGCAGCCCTAGGACTAGCGGGGCCTACGAGCAGTACTTC. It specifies CASSPRTSGAYEQYF.

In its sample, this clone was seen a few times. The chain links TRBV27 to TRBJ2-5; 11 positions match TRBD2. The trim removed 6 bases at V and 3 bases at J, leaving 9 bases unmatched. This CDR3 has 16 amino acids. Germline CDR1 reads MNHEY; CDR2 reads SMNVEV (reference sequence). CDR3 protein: CASSPTLAGGEETQYF. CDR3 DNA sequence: TGTGCCAGCAGCCCCACGCTAGCGGGAGGTGAAGAGACCCAGTACTTC.

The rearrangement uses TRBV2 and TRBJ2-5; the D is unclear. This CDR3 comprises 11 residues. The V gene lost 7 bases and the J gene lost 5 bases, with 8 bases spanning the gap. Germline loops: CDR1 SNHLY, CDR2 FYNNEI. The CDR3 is CASKLLETQYF. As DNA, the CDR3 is TGTGCCAGCAAACTTTTGGAGACCCAGTACTTC.

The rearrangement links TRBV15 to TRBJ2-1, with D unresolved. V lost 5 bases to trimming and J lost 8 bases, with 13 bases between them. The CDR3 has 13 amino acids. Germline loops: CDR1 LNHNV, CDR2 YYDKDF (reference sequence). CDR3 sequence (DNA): TGTGCCACCAGCCGACCCGGGTTCCATGAGCAGTTCTTC. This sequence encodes CATSRPGFHEQFF.

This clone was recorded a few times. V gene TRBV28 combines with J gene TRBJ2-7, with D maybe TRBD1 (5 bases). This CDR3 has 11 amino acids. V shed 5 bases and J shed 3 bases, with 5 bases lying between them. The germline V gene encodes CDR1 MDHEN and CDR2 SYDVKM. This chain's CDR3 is CASSDSYEQYF. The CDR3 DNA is TGTGCCAGCAGTGACAGCTACGAGCAGTACTTC.

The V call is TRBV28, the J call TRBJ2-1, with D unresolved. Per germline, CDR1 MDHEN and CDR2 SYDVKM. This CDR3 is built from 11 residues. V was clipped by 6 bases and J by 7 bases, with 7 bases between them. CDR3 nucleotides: TGTGCCAGCAGCCGTATAAATGAGCAGTTCTTC. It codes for CASSRINEQFF. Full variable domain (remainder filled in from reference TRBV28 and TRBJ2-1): DVKVTQSSRYLVKRTGEKVFLECVQDMDHENMFWYRQDPGLGLRLIYFSYDVKMKEKGDIPEGYSVSREKKERFSLILESASTNQTSMYLCASSRINEQFFGPGTRLTVL.

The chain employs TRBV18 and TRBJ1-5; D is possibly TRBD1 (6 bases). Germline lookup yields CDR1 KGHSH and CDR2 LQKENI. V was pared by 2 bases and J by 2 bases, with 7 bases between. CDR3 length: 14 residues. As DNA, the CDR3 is TGTGCCAGCTCACCAGCAGGGGGCAATCAGCCCCAGCATTTT. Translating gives CASSPAGGNQPQHF.

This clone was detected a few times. DNA for the CDR3: TGTGCCAGCAGTTATAACGGGGGAAATCAGCCCCAGCATTTT. Translated: CASSYNGGNQPQHF. The gene calls are TRBV5-6 and TRBJ1-5; D may be TRBD1 (5 bases). The CDR3 has 14 amino acids. Germline-derived CDR1 and CDR2 are SGHDT and YYEEEE. Trimming took off 5 bases at V and 4 bases at J, with 13 bases between the two ends.

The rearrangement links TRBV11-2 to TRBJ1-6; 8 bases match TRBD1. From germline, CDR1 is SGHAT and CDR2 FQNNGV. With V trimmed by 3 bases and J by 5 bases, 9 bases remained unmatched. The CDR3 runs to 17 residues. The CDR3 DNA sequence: TGTGCCAGCAGCTTCGCCACCGGGACAGGTGATAATTCACCCCTCCACTTT. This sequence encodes CASSFATGTGDNSPLHF.

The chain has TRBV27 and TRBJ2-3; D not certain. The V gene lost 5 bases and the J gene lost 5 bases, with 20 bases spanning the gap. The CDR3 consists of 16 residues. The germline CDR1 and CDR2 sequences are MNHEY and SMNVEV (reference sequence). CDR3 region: CASSLIIPVFGDTQYF. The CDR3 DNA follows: TGTGCCAGCAGTCTAATCATCCCGGTGTTCGGAGATACGCAGTATTTT.